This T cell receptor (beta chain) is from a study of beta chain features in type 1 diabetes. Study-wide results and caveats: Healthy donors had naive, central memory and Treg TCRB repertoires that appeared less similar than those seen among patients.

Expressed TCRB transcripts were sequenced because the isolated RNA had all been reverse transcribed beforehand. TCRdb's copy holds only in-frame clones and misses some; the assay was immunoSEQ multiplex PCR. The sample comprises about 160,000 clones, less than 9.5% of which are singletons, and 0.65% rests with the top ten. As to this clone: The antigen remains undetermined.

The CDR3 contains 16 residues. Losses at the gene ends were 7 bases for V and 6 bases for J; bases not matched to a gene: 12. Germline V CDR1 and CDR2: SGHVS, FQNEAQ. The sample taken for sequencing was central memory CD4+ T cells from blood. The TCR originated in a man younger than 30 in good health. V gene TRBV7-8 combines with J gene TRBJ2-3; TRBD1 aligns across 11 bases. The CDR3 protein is CASTQPGTGGFDTQYF. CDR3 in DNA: TGTGCCAGCACGCAACCCGGGACAGGGGGATTTGATACGCAGTATTTT.